One sample yielded the 25 T cell receptor beta chains listed below, sequenced in a study of T cell responses to AZD1222 COVID-19 vaccine. Libraries were prepared by immunoSEQ multiplex PCR; TCRdb keeps only in-frame clonotypes and omits some of them. Among over 45,000 clones listed, about 85% were seen once. Sequencing used peripheral blood, obtained on day 0 of MenACWY control vaccination. The receptors come from an adult in good health.

This chain connects TRBV28 to TRBJ1-2; D may be TRBD1 (5 bases). The V gene lost 4 bases and the J gene lost 5 bases, with 23 bases spanning the gap. The CDR3 is made up of 17 amino acids. Germline CDR1 and CDR2: MDHEN and SYDVKM. In DNA form, the CDR3 reads TGTGCCAGCAGTTCAGCCGGCGGGGCCCCACTGGGATATGGCTACACCTTC. Translating it yields CASSSAGGAPLGYGYTF.

The chain combines TRBV9 with TRBJ2-1; tentatively, D is TRBD2 (6 bases). The germline V gene encodes CDR1 SGDLS and CDR2 YYNGEE. Trimming shortened V by 3 bases and J by 4 bases, and 11 bases separated the two germline ends. This CDR3 is built from 14 residues. The DNA of the CDR3 is TGTGCCAGCAGCGGCTCGGGGGATTACAATGAGCAGTTCTTC. Translated: CASSGSGDYNEQFF.

The gene calls are TRBV3-1 (or the pseudogene TRBV3-2) and TRBJ1-5, with D unclear. The germline V gene encodes CDR1 LGHDT and CDR2 YNNKEL (reference sequence). V gave up 0 bases and J gave up 0 bases, with 3 bases separating them. The CDR3 contains 14 residues. The CDR3 sequence: CASSQDPSNQPQHF. Here the CDR3 DNA reads TGTGCCAGCAGCCAAGACCCTAGCAATCAGCCCCAGCATTTT.

The chain is built from TRBV30 and TRBJ1-2; perhaps TRBD1 as D (6 bases). Germline V lookup: CDR1 GTSNPN, CDR2 SVGIG (reference sequence). The ends were cut back, 0 bases at V and 6 bases at J, with 11 bases in the middle. The CDR3 is 13 amino acids. Here the CDR3 reads CAWSVLRGDGYTF. The CDR3 DNA sequence: TGTGCCTGGAGTGTACTAAGGGGGGATGGCTACACCTTC.

The J gene is TRBJ1-5, the V gene TRBV27, with TRBD1 matching 7 bases. This CDR3 is built from 15 residues. Trimming removed 5 bases from V and 6 bases from J; junction bases left unmatched: 10. Germline CDR1 reads MNHEY; CDR2 reads SMNVEV (reference sequence). CDR3 DNA sequence: TGTGCCAGCAGTCCCTCCAGGGGGTGGACTCAGCCCCAGCATTTT. This encodes CASSPSRGWTQPQHF.

The chain is built from TRBV19 and TRBJ1-5, with TRBD1 matching 9 bases. V gave up 6 bases and J gave up 1 base; unmatched junction bases: 4. This CDR3 has 15 residues. Germline CDR1 LNHDA, CDR2 SQIVND (reference sequence). The CDR3 DNA is TGTGCCAGTAGGGGGACAGGGATCAGCAATCAGCCCCAGCATTTT. Its protein product is CASRGTGISNQPQHF.

The CDR3 DNA sequence: TGTGCCACCAGTGACACGACTAGCGCCCACTACAATGAGCAGTTCTTC. Amino acids: CATSDTTSAHYNEQFF. The chain has TRBV24-1 and TRBJ2-1, with 8 bases fitting TRBD2. The germline V gene encodes CDR1 KGHDR and CDR2 SFDVKD. V dropped 4 bases and J dropped 3; count of bases not matched to a gene: 7. The CDR3 has 16 residues.

The chain is built from TRBV28 and TRBJ2-7; 7 nucleotides line up with TRBD2. This CDR3 is built from 16 residues. CDR1 MDHEN and CDR2 SYDVKM come from the germline V gene. V was pared by 2 bases and J by 7 bases, with 14 bases of the junction left unmatched. This CDR3 reads CASSLIPLAGVGEQYF. DNA for the CDR3: TGTGCCAGCAGTTTAATCCCTCTGGCGGGAGTAGGGGAGCAGTACTTC.

The chain is built from TRBV9 and TRBJ2-2, with 9 bases identical to TRBD1. This CDR3 comprises 15 residues. The germline V gene encodes CDR1 SGDLS and CDR2 YYNGEE. Trimming at V came to 0 bases and at J to 7 bases, leaving 4 bases not matched to a gene. CDR3 bases: TGTGCCAGCAGCGTAGGGGACAGGGCTAGCGGGGAGCTGTTTTTT. Residues: CASSVGDRASGELFF. Drawing the rest from reference TRBV9 and TRBJ2-2, the complete variable domain is DSGVTQTPKHLITATGQRVTLRCSPRSGDLSVYWYQQSLDQGLQFLIQYYNGEERAKGNILERFSAQQFPDLHSELNLSSLELGDSALYFCASSVGDRASGELFFGEGSRLTVL.

V gene TRBV5-4 combines with J gene TRBJ2-5; 10 bases are a match to TRBD2. J was trimmed by 3 bases and V by 4 bases; bases with no gene match: 3. The CDR3 sequence is 14 residues long. Germline V gene data show CDR1 as SGHNT and CDR2 as YYREEE (reference sequence). This CDR3 is CASSTSGKKETQYF. DNA for the CDR3: TGTGCCAGCAGCACTAGCGGGAAAAAAGAGACCCAGTACTTC.

The V call is TRBV19, the J call TRBJ2-1; the match to TRBD2 covers 11 bases. The CDR3 sequence is 16 residues long. The trim removed 2 bases at V and 0 bases at J, leaving 0 bases unmatched. Germline V gene sequence: CDR1 LNHDA, CDR2 SQIVND (reference sequence). CDR3 in DNA: TGTGCCAGTAGTATAACTAGCGGGAGCTCCTACAATGAGCAGTTCTTC. This codes for CASSITSGSSYNEQFF.

This clone was observed a single time. V usage is TRBV3-1 (or the pseudogene TRBV3-2) and J usage is TRBJ2-5, with 16 positions matching TRBD2. CDR1 is LGHDT, CDR2 YNNKEL, per germline (reference sequence). J gave up 4 bases and V 0 bases, and 5 bases lay outside the gene matches. This CDR3 comprises 18 residues. CDR3 region: CASSQDWGLAGGRETQYF. In DNA, the CDR3 is TGTGCCAGCAGCCAAGATTGGGGACTAGCGGGAGGGCGAGAGACCCAGTACTTC.

The rearrangement uses TRBV5-1 and TRBJ1-2, with D hard to call. V was cut by 6 bases and J by 8 bases, with 17 bases left in between. The CDR3 extends over 13 amino acids. The germline V gene encodes CDR1 SGHRS and CDR2 YFSETQ. The CDR3 sequence is CASTLGDSSGYTF. The CDR3 DNA is TGCGCCAGCACCCTTGGGGATAGCTCCGGCTACACCTTC. Combining the CDR3 with reference TRBV5-1 and TRBJ1-2 gives the whole variable domain KAGVTQTPRYLIKTRGQQVTLSCSPISGHRSVSWYQQTPGQGLQFLFEYFSETQRNKGNFPGRFSGRQFSNSRSEMNVSTLELGDSALYLCASTLGDSSGYTFGSGTRLTVV.

The rearrangement uses TRBV6-1 and TRBJ1-6; perhaps TRBD1 as D (5 bases). CDR1 and CDR2 from the germline V gene are MNHNS and SASEGT. The V gene lost 2 bases and the J gene lost 7 bases, with 6 bases spanning the gap. The CDR3 contains 13 residues. CDR3 DNA: TGTGCCAGCAGTGAAAAGGGGAATTCACCCCTCCACTTT. Protein: CASSEKGNSPLHF.

With respect to this clone: Different DNA sequences within this sample yield the same CDR3. This sequence joins TRBV18 and TRBJ1-5; D gene ambiguous. Looked up from germline, CDR1 is KGHSH and CDR2 is LQKENI. The CDR3 runs 16 residues. Trimming removed 2 bases from V and 0 bases from J, with 11 bases in between. As DNA, the CDR3 is TGTGCCAGCTCACCAGGGCAGAAATATAGCAATCAGCCCCAGCATTTT. As protein: CASSPGQKYSNQPQHF.

The chain combines TRBV11-2 with TRBJ2-6, with D maybe TRBD1 (6 bases). The CDR3 has 16 amino acids. V shed 3 bases and J shed 2 bases, with 11 bases lying between them. The germline CDR1 and CDR2 sequences are SGHAT and FQNNGV. The CDR3, as DNA: TGTGCCAGCAGCTTTTCTTGGGGGCCTGGGGCCAACGTCCTGACTTTC. This gives the protein CASSFSWGPGANVLTF.

V usage is TRBV10-3 and J usage is TRBJ2-7; tentative D call: TRBD1 (6 bases). The V and J ends lost 5 bases and 6 bases respectively, with 20 bases between them. This CDR3 contains 15 residues. CDR1 is ENHRY and CDR2 is SYGVKD in the germline V gene. For the CDR3, the DNA is TGTGCCATCAGTACCAGGGGTGTCCTCGCTAGCGAGCAGTACTTC. It is translated as CAISTRGVLASEQYF.

This clone was seen a single time. The V gene is TRBV2, the J gene TRBJ2-5; D not resolved. Germline-derived CDR1 and CDR2 are SNHLY and FYNNEI. The CDR3 extends over 10 amino acids. Trimming left V 5 bases short and J 2 bases short, with 0 bases between. DNA for the CDR3: TGTGCCAGCAGTCAAGAGACCCAGTACTTC. It codes for CASSQETQYF.

The chain joins TRBV2 to TRBJ1-3; D gene ambiguous. Germline V gives CDR1 SNHLY, CDR2 FYNNEI. V dropped 6 bases and J dropped 4 bases, with 16 bases sitting between them. This CDR3 region has 15 residues. CDR3 nucleotide sequence: TGTGCCAGCAGGGTGGGGTCCAGCCTAGGAAACACCATATATTTT. It encodes CASRVGSSLGNTIYF. The full variable domain, rest sourced from reference TRBV2 and TRBJ1-3, is EPEVTQTPSHQVTQMGQEVILRCVPISNHLYFYWYRQILGQKVEFLVSFYNNEISEKSEIFDDQFSVERPDGSNFTLKIRSTKLEDSAMYFCASRVGSSLGNTIYFGEGSWLTVV.

This clone was observed a single time. This sequence joins TRBV7-2 and TRBJ2-1; the match to TRBD2 covers 8 bases. The CDR3 sequence is 17 residues long. Trimming at V came to 1 base and at J to 3 bases, leaving 8 bases not matched to a gene. CDR1 is SGHTA and CDR2 is FQGNSA in the germline V gene. DNA of the CDR3: TGTGCCAGCAGCTTAGTGGGTGGCGGGAGGCTCTACAATGAGCAGTTCTTC. Its translation is CASSLVGGGRLYNEQFF.

This clone was seen only once. V gene TRBV6-5 combines with J gene TRBJ2-2; D uncertain. With 0 bases removed from V and 6 bases from J, the gap between germline ends came to 8 bases. This CDR3 region has 14 residues. Germline-derived CDR1 and CDR2 are MNHEY and SVGAGI. The CDR3 DNA reads TGTGCCAGCAGTTACTCGACTGGGGCCGGGGAGCTGTTTTTT. Protein product: CASSYSTGAGELFF.

This rearrangement joins TRBV3-1 (or the pseudogene TRBV3-2) to TRBJ2-3; maybe TRBD1 (5 bases). This CDR3 has 15 residues. With 1 base removed from V and 6 bases from J, the gap between germline ends came to 14 bases. The germline CDR1 and CDR2 sequences are LGHDT and YNNKEL (reference sequence). The CDR3 reads CASSQGGYDRDTQYF. The CDR3, as DNA: TGTGCCAGCAGCCAAGGGGGCTACGATCGGGATACGCAGTATTTT.

The chain combines TRBV4-3 with TRBJ2-1; no clear D. The CDR3 consists of 14 residues. V shed 1 base and J shed 10 bases, with 14 bases lying between them. Germline V CDR1 and CDR2: LGHNA, YSLEER. The CDR3 protein is CASSQGAVGYEQFF. For the CDR3, the DNA is TGCGCCAGCAGCCAAGGGGCGGTAGGGTACGAGCAGTTCTTC.

The V and J genes are TRBV6-2 or TRBV6-3 and TRBJ2-1, with 9 bases fitting TRBD2. Germline loops: CDR1 MNHEY, CDR2 SVGEGT. V trimming: 5 bases; J trimming: 7 bases; junction bases outside the gene matches: 3. The CDR3 sequence is 13 residues long. In DNA form, the CDR3 reads TGTGCCAGCAGTGGCCTAGCGGGGAATGAGCAGTTCTTC. Translated, it gives CASSGLAGNEQFF.

This chain uses TRBV2 with TRBJ2-1, with D possibly TRBD2 on 6 matching bases. The CDR3 loop spans 15 amino acids. V was trimmed by 1 base and J by 7 bases, leaving 14 bases between them. Germline V gene data show CDR1 as SNHLY and CDR2 as FYNNEI. The DNA of the CDR3 is TGTGCCAGCAGTGAAGTCGGTAGCGGAGGGAATGAGCAGTTCTTC. Protein sequence: CASSEVGSGGNEQFF.